The TCR beta chain under discussion was sequenced for a study of T-cell memory formation after mild COVID-19. Overall study: There were largely donor-specific TCR clusters. Study results and limitations: Clones contracting over day 15 to 85 were CD4/CD8 balanced, with later expanders leaning CD4+. Pre-infection memory carried some responding clones, suggesting that cross-reactive memory joined.

There are a few counts of this clonotype. Its specificity is not known. 5'RACE primed at constant segments yielded TCR alpha and TCR beta cDNA libraries bearing sample barcodes and UMIs. TCRdb independently ran MiXCR on the 5' RACE reads; one entry per CDR3 protein. Of about 320,000 distinct CDR3 sequences in the sample, roughly an eighth were seen once. Sequencing was carried out using PBMCs or a T cell subset sorted from them (not recorded which). This clonotype was sampled from a man younger than 30 who had mild COVID-19 (a few samples of this study predate the infection). Cell type and time point are not known.

The chain's CDR3 is CASSSQGGDWGYGYTF. For the CDR3, the DNA is TGTGCCAGCAGCTCCCAGGGAGGGGACTGGGGCTATGGCTACACCTTC. The V and J genes are TRBV7-2 and TRBJ1-2; a possible D gene is TRBD1 (5 bases). Germline V lookup: CDR1 SGHTA, CDR2 FQGNSA. The CDR3 loop spans 16 amino acids. Trimming removed 4 bases at V and 4 bases at J, with 19 bases between.